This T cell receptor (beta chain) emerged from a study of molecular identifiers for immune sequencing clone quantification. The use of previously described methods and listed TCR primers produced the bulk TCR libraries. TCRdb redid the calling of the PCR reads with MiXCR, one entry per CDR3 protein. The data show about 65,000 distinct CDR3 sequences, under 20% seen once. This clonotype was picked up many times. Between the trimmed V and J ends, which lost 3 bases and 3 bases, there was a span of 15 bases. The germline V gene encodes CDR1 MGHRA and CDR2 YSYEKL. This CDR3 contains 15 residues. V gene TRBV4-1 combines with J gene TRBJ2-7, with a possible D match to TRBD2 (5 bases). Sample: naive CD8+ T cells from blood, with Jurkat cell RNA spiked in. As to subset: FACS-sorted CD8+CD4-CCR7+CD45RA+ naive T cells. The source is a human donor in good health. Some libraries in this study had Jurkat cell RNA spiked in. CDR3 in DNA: TGCGCCAGCAGCCATATCCTGAGGGAGTACTACGAGCAGTACTTC. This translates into CASSHILREYYEQYF.